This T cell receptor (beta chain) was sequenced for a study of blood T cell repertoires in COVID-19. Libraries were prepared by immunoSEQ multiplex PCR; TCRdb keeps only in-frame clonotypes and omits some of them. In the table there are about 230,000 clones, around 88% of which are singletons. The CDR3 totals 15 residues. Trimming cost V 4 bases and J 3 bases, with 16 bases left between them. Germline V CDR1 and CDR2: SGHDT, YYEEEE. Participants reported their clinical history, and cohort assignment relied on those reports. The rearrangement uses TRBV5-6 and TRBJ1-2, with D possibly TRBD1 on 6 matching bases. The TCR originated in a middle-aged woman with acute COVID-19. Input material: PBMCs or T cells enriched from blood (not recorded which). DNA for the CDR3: TGTGCCAGCAGCACCTCCGGGACATCCGACTATGGCTACACCTTC. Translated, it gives CASSTSGTSDYGYTF.